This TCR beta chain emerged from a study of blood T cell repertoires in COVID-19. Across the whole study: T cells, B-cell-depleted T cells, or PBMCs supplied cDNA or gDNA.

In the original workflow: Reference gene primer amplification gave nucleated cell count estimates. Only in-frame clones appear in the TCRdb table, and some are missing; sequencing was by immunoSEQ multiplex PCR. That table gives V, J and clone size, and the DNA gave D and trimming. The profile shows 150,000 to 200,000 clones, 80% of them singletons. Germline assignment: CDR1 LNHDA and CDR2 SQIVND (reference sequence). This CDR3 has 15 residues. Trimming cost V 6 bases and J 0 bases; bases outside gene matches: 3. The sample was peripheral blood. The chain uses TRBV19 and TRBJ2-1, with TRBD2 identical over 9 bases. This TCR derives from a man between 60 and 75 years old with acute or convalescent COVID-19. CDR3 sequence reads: CASRYSGSSYNEQFF. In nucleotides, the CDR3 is TGTGCCAGTAGATATAGCGGGAGCTCCTACAATGAGCAGTTCTTC.